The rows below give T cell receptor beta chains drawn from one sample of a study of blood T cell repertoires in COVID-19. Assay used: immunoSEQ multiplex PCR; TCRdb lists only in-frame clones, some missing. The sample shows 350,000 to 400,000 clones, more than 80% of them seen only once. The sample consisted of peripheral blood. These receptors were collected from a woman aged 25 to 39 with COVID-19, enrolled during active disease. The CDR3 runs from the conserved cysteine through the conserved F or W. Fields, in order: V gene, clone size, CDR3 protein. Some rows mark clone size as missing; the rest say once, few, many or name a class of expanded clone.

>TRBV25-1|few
CASSESGGAYGYTF
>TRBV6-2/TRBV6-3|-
CASSPESTSLAMGEQFF
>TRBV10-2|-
CASSGSSGITGNEQFF
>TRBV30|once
CAWGGARGIVRSSYNEQFF
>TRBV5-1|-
CASSAGQAFDYGYTF
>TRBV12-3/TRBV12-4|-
CASSLGTGELFF
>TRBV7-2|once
CASSLSSGTGGGYEQYF
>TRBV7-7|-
CASSLGASGGTDTQYF
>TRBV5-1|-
CASSLAGRDRSSPLHF
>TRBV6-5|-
CASSYSTGYYGYTF
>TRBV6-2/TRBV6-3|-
CASSRGLDRGPYNEQFF
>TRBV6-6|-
CASSYRGGDEKLFF
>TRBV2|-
CASRTTGGTDTQYF
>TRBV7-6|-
CASSLGRGTNQPQHF
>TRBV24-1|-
CATGDRATDTQYF
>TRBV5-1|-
CASSLESSFQETQYF
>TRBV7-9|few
CASSSQGITNYGYTF
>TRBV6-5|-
CASRPPGQGLNEQFF
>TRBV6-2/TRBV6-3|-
CASSRPGQGATGELFF
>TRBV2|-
CASSVDRDYGYTF
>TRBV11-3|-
CASSLVAQGYEGAFF
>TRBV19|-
CASSIEWSQKQETQYF
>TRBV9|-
CASSPREGRNTGELFF
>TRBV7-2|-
CASSSTRVTDTQYF
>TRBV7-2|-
CASSSQAGAIDTQYF
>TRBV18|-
CASSPGGRTNGNTIYF
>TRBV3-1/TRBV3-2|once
CASSPGTAYGYTF
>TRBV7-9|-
CASSTRDSDTDTQYF
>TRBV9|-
CASSAGGGPYNEQFF